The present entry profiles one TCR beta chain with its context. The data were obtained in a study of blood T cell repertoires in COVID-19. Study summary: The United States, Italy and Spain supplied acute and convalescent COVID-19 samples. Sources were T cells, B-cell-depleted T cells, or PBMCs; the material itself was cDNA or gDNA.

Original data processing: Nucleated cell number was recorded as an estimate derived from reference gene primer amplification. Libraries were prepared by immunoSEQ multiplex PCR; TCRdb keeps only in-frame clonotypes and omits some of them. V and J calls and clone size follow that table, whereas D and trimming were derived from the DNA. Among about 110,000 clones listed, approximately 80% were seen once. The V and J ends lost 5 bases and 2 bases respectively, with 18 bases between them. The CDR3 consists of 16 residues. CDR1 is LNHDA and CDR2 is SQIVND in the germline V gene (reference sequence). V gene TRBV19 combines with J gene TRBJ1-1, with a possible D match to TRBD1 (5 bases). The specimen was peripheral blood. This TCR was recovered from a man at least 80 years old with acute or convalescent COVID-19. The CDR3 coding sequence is TGTGCCAGTAGTCCATGGGGAAGTAGGGGCAACACTGAAGCTTTCTTT. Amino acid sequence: CASSPWGSRGNTEAFF.